These T cell receptor beta chains were read from a single sample in a study of shared clonotypes between healthy human individuals. Clones were sequenced by immunoSEQ multiplex PCR, and TCRdb holds only the in-frame ones, with some missing. Counted here are 2 million to 2.5 million clones, 85% to 95% occurring once; the ten biggest clones make up 0.3% to 0.4%. Source material: naive CD4+ T cells from PBMCs. The receptors originated from a man younger than 30 in good health. Some clones in this sample may be carry-over from other donors' samples. Each CDR3 is given with its conserved first and last residue. The D gene is left open where the match is weak. Expanded clones get a size class; other rows say once, few or many, or leave the size out.

clone_size j_call d_call v_call cdr3_aa cdr3_nt
- TRBJ1-4 - TRBV7-9 CASSLGLGGEKLFF TGTGCCAGCAGCTTAGGTCTGGGAGGTGAAAAACTGTTTTTT
- TRBJ1-1 - TRBV7-8 CASSRRRTDTEAFF TGTGCCAGCAGCCGCCGTCGGACAGACACTGAAGCTTTCTTT
once TRBJ2-1 TRBD2 TRBV5-1 CASSWGTSGIRSSSYNEQFF TGCGCCAGCAGCTGGGGGACTAGCGGTATTAGGTCGAGCTCCTACAATGAGCAGTTCTTC
- TRBJ1-3 TRBD1 TRBV25-1 CASSASGQGVFSGNTIYF TGTGCCAGCAGTGCCTCGGGACAGGGGGTTTTCTCTGGAAACACCATATATTTT
few TRBJ1-2 - TRBV10-3 CAISESGNGYTF TGTGCCATCAGTGAGTCTGGGAATGGCTACACCTTC
- TRBJ2-2 - TRBV6-5 CASSLGGSVAGELFF TGTGCCAGCAGCCTCGGAGGATCTGTGGCCGGGGAGCTGTTTTTT
- TRBJ2-7 - TRBV28 CASRALDNRAARTAYEQYF TGTGCCAGCAGGGCACTTGACAACCGAGCAGCTCGCACAGCCTACGAGCAGTACTTC
- TRBJ1-3 - TRBV15 CATSEDVGNTIYF TGTGCCACCAGCGAAGATGTGGGAAACACCATATATTTT
- TRBJ2-7 - TRBV6-1 CASSSIINDPTLRYF TGTGCCAGCAGTTCCATTATAAATGATCCGACCCTTCGGTACTTC
- TRBJ1-5 - TRBV7-2 CASSAGSGKPQHF TGTGCCAGCAGCGCCGGGTCCGGGAAGCCCCAGCATTTT
- TRBJ1-1 - TRBV28 CASSPGRTHTEAFF TGTGCCAGCAGTCCGGGACGGACCCACACTGAAGCTTTCTTT
- TRBJ2-5 - TRBV27 CASSLSGPGLQETQYF TGTGCCAGCAGTTTATCTGGGCCAGGGTTGCAAGAGACCCAGTACTTC
- TRBJ2-3 TRBD2 TRBV6-6 CASSYTMTSGVGYF TGTGCCAGCAGTTACACGATGACTAGCGGGGTAGGGTATTTT
- TRBJ2-6 - TRBV29-1 CSVRTELSGANVLTF TGCAGCGTAAGGACGGAACTCTCTGGGGCCAACGTCCTGACTTTC
- TRBJ1-2 - TRBV29-1 CSVALDTYGYTF TGCAGCGTTGCTCTGGATACCTATGGCTACACCTTC
- TRBJ2-1 TRBD2 TRBV9 CASSAGLAGGPSQYNEQFF TGTGCCAGCAGCGCGGGACTAGCGGGAGGGCCCTCCCAATACAATGAGCAGTTCTTC
- TRBJ1-1 - TRBV29-1 CSVGPLRVRNTEAFF TGCAGCGTTGGGCCGCTGAGGGTGAGGAACACTGAAGCTTTCTTT
once TRBJ2-1 - TRBV11-2 CASSLVGRDHEQFF TGTGCCAGCAGCTTAGTAGGAAGGGACCATGAGCAGTTCTTC
- TRBJ1-2 TRBD1 TRBV9 CASSYTPTGQGYGYTF TGTGCCAGCAGCTATACTCCCACAGGACAGGGTTATGGCTACACCTTC
- TRBJ1-1 - TRBV5-1 CASSPGPTLNTEAFF TGCGCCAGCAGCCCGGGACCTACCCTAAACACTGAAGCTTTCTTT
- TRBJ2-3 TRBD2 TRBV4-3 CASSRSGGAGDNTQYF TGCGCCAGCAGCCGCTCAGGCGGAGCGGGAGACAATACGCAGTATTTT
- TRBJ2-1 TRBD2 TRBV28 CASSFLAGEIGEQFF TGTGCCAGCAGTTTCTTAGCGGGAGAGATAGGTGAGCAGTTCTTC
- TRBJ2-2 - TRBV18 CASSPSGLTGELFF TGTGCCAGCTCACCAAGTGGACTCACCGGGGAGCTGTTTTTT
- TRBJ2-1 - TRBV19 CASNEHHIGYNEQFF TGTGCCAGTAACGAACACCACATCGGGTACAATGAGCAGTTCTTC
- TRBJ2-5 TRBD1 TRBV7-6 CASSPLAGGQETQYF TGTGCCAGCAGCCCACTGGCAGGGGGCCAAGAGACCCAGTACTTC
- TRBJ1-1 TRBD1 TRBV4-1 CASVPQGRTEAFF TGCGCCAGCGTCCCACAGGGGAGGACTGAAGCTTTCTTT
- TRBJ1-3 - TRBV29-1 CSVGGRSRNTIYF TGCAGCGTTGGCGGCCGGAGTCGGAACACCATATATTTT
- TRBJ1-6 TRBD1 TRBV7-2 CASSTRRGSPLHF TGTGCCAGCAGCACGCGCAGGGGGTCACCCCTCCACTTT
once TRBJ2-1 TRBD2 TRBV29-1 CSVGAGAIYNEQFF TGCAGCGTTGGTGCGGGAGCAATCTACAATGAGCAGTTCTTC
- TRBJ1-5 - TRBV2 CASSVEGRWGNQPQHF TGTGCCAGCAGTGTGGAGGGGAGATGGGGCAATCAGCCCCAGCATTTT
- TRBJ2-4 TRBD1 TRBV7-2 CASSPGGTAQNIQYF TGTGCCAGCAGCCCAGGTGGGACAGCCCAAAACATTCAGTACTTC
- TRBJ2-5 - TRBV7-2 CASSLAYQETQYF TGTGCCAGCAGCTTAGCGTACCAAGAGACCCAGTACTTC
- TRBJ1-1 TRBD1 TRBV28 CASRLTGERMNTEAFF TGTGCCAGCAGGCTGACAGGGGAGAGGATGAACACTGAAGCTTTCTTT
few TRBJ1-5 - TRBV2 CASDRRASNQPQHF TGTGCCAGCGATAGGAGGGCCTCCAATCAGCCCCAGCATTTT
- TRBJ2-1 - TRBV5-1 CASSSDPGSYNEQFF TGCGCCAGCAGCTCCGACCCGGGCTCCTACAATGAGCAGTTCTTC
- TRBJ1-4 - TRBV28 CASIESPNEKLFF TGTGCCAGCATTGAGAGTCCTAATGAAAAACTGTTTTTT
- TRBJ2-1 TRBD2 TRBV29-1 CSVDGRASRNEQFF TGCAGCGTTGACGGGAGGGCAAGTAGGAATGAGCAGTTCTTC
- TRBJ1-2 - TRBV11-2 CASSHRQFYGYTF TGTGCCAGCAGCCATAGACAGTTCTATGGCTACACCTTC
- TRBJ2-7 - TRBV7-9 CASSFAGEYEQYF TGTGCCAGCAGCTTCGCAGGGGAATACGAGCAGTACTTC
- TRBJ2-2 TRBD2 TRBV2 CASRVAGANTGELFF TGTGCCAGCAGGGTAGCGGGAGCGAACACCGGGGAGCTGTTTTTT
- TRBJ2-7 - TRBV11-2 CASRPRAHPSYEQYF TGTGCCAGCAGGCCTCGTGCACACCCATCCTACGAGCAGTACTTC
- TRBJ2-5 TRBD1 TRBV15 CATSRGQGQETQYF TGTGCCACCAGCAGAGGACAGGGGCAAGAGACCCAGTACTTC
- TRBJ2-7 - TRBV28 CATGPGGAGTYEQYF TGTGCCACAGGGCCAGGGGGGGCGGGAACCTACGAGCAGTACTTC